The present entry profiles one T cell receptor beta chain with its context. These data are taken from a study of blood T cell repertoires in COVID-19. Study-wide background: COVID-19 samples from acute and convalescent phases originated in the United States, Italy and Spain. Sample material is recorded as cDNA or gDNA derived from T cells, B-cell-depleted T cells, or PBMCs.

CDR3 length: 12 residues. The V and J ends lost 3 bases and 4 bases respectively, with 6 bases between them. In the authors' workflow: Counts of nucleated cells, estimated from reference gene primer amplification, were obtained. This table comes from immunoSEQ multiplex PCR, and its TCRdb copy is limited to in-frame clones, with some not included. V and J calls and clone size are copied from that table; D and trimming were computed from the DNA. The sample records roughly 160,000 clones, roughly 81% being singletons. In Seattle, patients joined the study during active infection and were tracked longitudinally.

The chain uses TRBV12-3 or TRBV12-4 and TRBJ1-1; no clear D gene. The TCR sequence derives from a woman between 45 and 65 years old with COVID-19, enrolled during active disease. The sample was peripheral blood. CDR3 in amino acids: CASSFDSTEAFF. In DNA form, the CDR3 reads TGTGCCAGCAGTTTCGATAGCACTGAAGCTTTCTTT.